The 30 T cell receptor beta chains listed next were all sequenced from one sample in a study of CD8 T cells in Susac syndrome. An amount of RNA that ranged from roughly 0.45 to 1 ug was reverse transcribed with random hexamers. TCRdb fed the immunoSEQ multiplex PCR reads into MiXCR, producing one record per CDR3 protein. The sample contains over 100,000 distinct CDR3 sequences, 80% to 95% of which appear only once. The specimen was CD4+ T cells from PBMCs. The receptor source for this set is a human donor in good health.

The V and J genes are TRBV25-1 and TRBJ2-5; a possible D gene is TRBD2 (5 bases). This CDR3 spans 17 amino acids. Germline loops: CDR1 MGHDK, CDR2 SYGVNS. Deletions cut 3 bases from V and 2 bases from J, with 19 bases between. The CDR3 DNA follows: TGTGCCAGCAGTGACCAAACGTGGAGGATTGGTCAAGAGACCCAGTACTTC. Its translation is CASSDQTWRIGQETQYF. Together with reference TRBV25-1 and TRBJ2-5, the CDR3 gives the full variable domain: EADIYQTPRYLVIGTGKKITLECSQTMGHDKMYWYQQDPGMELHLIHYSYGVNSTEKGDLSSESTVSRIRTEHFPLTLESARPSHTSQYLCASSDQTWRIGQETQYFGPGTRLLVL.

The V and J genes are TRBV7-6 and TRBJ2-7; D may be TRBD1 (6 bases). This CDR3 contains 14 residues. The germline CDR1 and CDR2 sequences are SGHVS and FNYEAQ. Trimming removed 5 bases from V and 6 bases from J, with 17 bases in between. In nucleotides, the CDR3 is TGTGCCAGCAGCATAGTACAGGGTGGGGGCGAGCAGTACTTC. Translating gives CASSIVQGGGEQYF.

The chain employs TRBV20-1 and TRBJ1-3; possibly TRBD1 for D (5 bases). Germline V lookup: CDR1 DFQATT, CDR2 SNEGSKA (reference sequence). CDR3 length: 13 residues. V shed 1 base and J shed 6 bases, with 10 bases lying between them. The CDR3 loop is CSARGATENTIYF. Written as DNA, the CDR3 is TGCAGTGCTAGAGGGGCGACAGAAAACACCATATATTTT.

Written as DNA, the CDR3 is TGTGCCACCAGTGAGTCGCAGGGGGGCGAGCAGTACTTC. It translates to CATSESQGGEQYF. The V gene is TRBV24-1, the J gene TRBJ2-7; D perhaps matches TRBD1 (7 bases). Germline lookup yields CDR1 KGHDR and CDR2 SFDVKD. With 4 bases removed from V and 6 bases from J, the gap between germline ends came to 12 bases. The CDR3 extends over 13 amino acids.

The chain uses TRBV7-9 and TRBJ2-1; 8 nucleotides agree with TRBD2. J was trimmed by 9 bases and V by 5 bases; bases with no gene match: 9. Germline values: CDR1 SEHNR, CDR2 FQNEAQ (reference sequence). The CDR3 is 14 residues long. CDR3 sequence reads: CASSDVRGGREQFF. The CDR3 nucleotides are TGTGCCAGCAGCGACGTTCGGGGGGGGCGTGAGCAGTTCTTC.

J is TRBJ2-7 and V is TRBV5-1; D call uncertain. The CDR3 runs 15 residues. V dropped 4 bases and J dropped 3 bases, with 17 bases sitting between them. Germline CDR1 reads SGHRS; CDR2 reads YFSETQ. The CDR3 sequence is CASSPGETRYYEQYF. The CDR3 DNA follows: TGCGCCAGCAGCCCAGGTGAGACTCGCTACTACGAGCAGTACTTC.

The V call is TRBV29-1, the J call TRBJ2-7, with TRBD2 as a possible D gene (5 bases). Deletions cut 2 bases from V and 2 bases from J, with 10 bases between. The germline gives CDR1 SQVTM, CDR2 ANQGSEA. This CDR3 comprises 13 residues. CDR3 sequence reads: CSVEIGGAYEQYF. CDR3 sequence (DNA): TGCAGCGTTGAAATCGGAGGAGCCTACGAGCAGTACTTC.

This chain uses TRBV12-5 with TRBJ1-2; D might be TRBD1 (5 bases). Germline CDR1 LGHNT, CDR2 FRNRAP. The CDR3 is made up of 16 amino acids. V dropped 6 bases and J dropped 3 bases, with 20 bases sitting between them. The CDR3 coding sequence is TGTGCTAGTGGCCGACCTGGGACCTGGACGGACTATGGCTACACCTTC. It translates to CASGRPGTWTDYGYTF.

The chain employs TRBV20-1 and TRBJ2-3; D may be TRBD1 or TRBD2 (5 bases each). This CDR3 is 14 amino acids long. Trimming shortened V by 5 bases and J by 4 bases, and 16 bases separated the two germline ends. CDR1 and CDR2 from the germline V gene are DFQATT and SNEGSKA (reference sequence). The CDR3 coding sequence is TGCAGTGCTGATCCGGGACCCCCGTCAGATACGCAGTATTTT. The encoded protein is CSADPGPPSDTQYF.

This clonotype came up a few times. The rearrangement joins TRBV5-1 to TRBJ2-7; 7 bases match TRBD1. The CDR3 is made up of 14 amino acids. The V and J ends lost 3 bases and 7 bases, in that order; junction bases with no gene match: 10. Per germline, CDR1 SGHRS and CDR2 YFSETQ. The CDR3 loop reads CASSSVDKGQEQYF. The DNA of the CDR3 is TGCGCCAGCAGCTCAGTGGATAAGGGACAGGAGCAGTACTTC. Full variable domain (outside the CDR3, taken from reference TRBV5-1 and TRBJ2-7): KAGVTQTPRYLIKTRGQQVTLSCSPISGHRSVSWYQQTPGQGLQFLFEYFSETQRNKGNFPGRFSGRQFSNSRSEMNVSTLELGDSALYLCASSSVDKGQEQYFGPGTRLTVT.

CDR3 sequence reads: CAITAELTNTGELFF. The CDR3 DNA is TGTGCCATCACCGCGGAACTAACGAACACCGGGGAGCTGTTTTTT. This sequence joins TRBV10-3 and TRBJ2-2; unclear D gene. The ends were cut back, 7 bases at V and 0 bases at J, with 12 bases in the middle. The germline V gene has CDR1 ENHRY and CDR2 SYGVKD. The CDR3 extends over 15 amino acids.

The rearrangement joins TRBV18 to TRBJ1-5; weak D call: TRBD1 (5 bases). Trimming pared 3 bases from V and 3 bases from J, leaving 9 bases between. CDR3 length: 14 residues. The V gene's germline CDR1 is KGHSH and CDR2 LQKENI. The CDR3 bases are TGTGCCAGCTCACCCGGCGGACACAATCAGCCCCAGCATTTT. This sequence encodes CASSPGGHNQPQHF. Looking up the rest from reference TRBV18 and TRBJ1-5 gives the full variable domain: NAGVMQNPRHLVRRRGQEARLRCSPMKGHSHVYWYRQLPEEGLKFMVYLQKENIIDESGMPKERFSAEFPKEGPSILRIQQVVRGDSAAYFCASSPGGHNQPQHFGDGTRLSIL.

This sequence joins TRBV6-2 or TRBV6-3 and TRBJ1-6; 12 nucleotides line up with TRBD1. The CDR3 is 17 residues long. V shed 5 bases, J shed 7 bases, and the junction held 9 bases outside the gene matches. Germline V CDR1 and CDR2: MNHEY, SVGEGT. In nucleotides, the CDR3 is TGTGCCAGCAGTGACACCGGGACAGGGGGCTGGAATTCACCCCTCCACTTT. This translates into CASSDTGTGGWNSPLHF.

V gene TRBV4-1 combines with J gene TRBJ2-3; the match to TRBD2 covers 12 bases. V was clipped by 0 bases and J by 5 bases; unmatched bases: 9. Germline CDR1 is MGHRA and CDR2 is YSYEKL. The CDR3 length is 18 residues. CDR3 protein: CASSQDNFASGRGDTQYF. In DNA form, the CDR3 reads TGCGCCAGCAGCCAAGATAATTTTGCTAGCGGGAGGGGAGATACGCAGTATTTT.

The chain uses TRBV9 and TRBJ2-6, with no clear D. Trimming pared 2 bases from V and 4 bases from J, leaving 19 bases between. Germline V CDR1 and CDR2: SGDLS, YYNGEE. CDR3 length: 18 residues. This CDR3 reads CASSVNLDPSRGANVLTF. The DNA for the CDR3 is TGTGCCAGCAGCGTCAATCTAGACCCCAGCAGGGGGGCCAACGTCCTGACTTTC.

The chain links TRBV7-9 to TRBJ1-1; 8 nucleotides match TRBD1. V lost 1 base and J lost 4; bases outside the gene matches: 8. In germline, CDR1 is SEHNR, CDR2 FQNEAQ (reference sequence). The CDR3 is made up of 16 amino acids. The CDR3, as DNA: TGTGCCAGCAGCTTAGGGCAGGGGGCATCGGGCACTGAAGCTTTCTTT. Protein sequence: CASSLGQGASGTEAFF.

The V gene is TRBV3-1, the J gene TRBJ2-6, with D possibly matching TRBD2 (6 bases). There are 18 residues in the CDR3. Per germline, CDR1 LGHDT and CDR2 YNNKEL (reference sequence). The germline V and J ends were trimmed by 4 bases and 0 bases, with 16 bases remaining between them. The CDR3 sequence is CASSPRASADSGANVLTF. The CDR3 nucleotides read TGTGCCAGCAGCCCCCGTGCTAGCGCCGACTCTGGGGCCAACGTCCTGACTTTC.

This chain connects TRBV29-1 to TRBJ1-4, with unresolved D. Between the trimmed V and J ends, which lost 6 bases and 0 bases, there was a span of 14 bases. CDR3 length: 15 residues. Germline values: CDR1 SQVTM, CDR2 ANQGSEA. This chain's CDR3 is CSVADGLATNEKLFF. CDR3 DNA: TGCAGCGTGGCCGATGGGCTTGCAACTAATGAAAAACTGTTTTTT.

The chain has TRBV19 and TRBJ2-2, with D perhaps given as TRBD1 or TRBD2 (5 bases each). This CDR3 has 16 amino acids. Trimming removed 6 bases at V and 0 bases at J, with 14 bases between. Germline-derived CDR1 and CDR2 are LNHDA and SQIVND (reference sequence). The CDR3: CASSPPGRPNTGELFF. In DNA form, the CDR3 reads TGTGCCAGTAGCCCGCCGGGACGCCCGAACACCGGGGAGCTGTTTTTT.

This chain uses TRBV24-1 with TRBJ2-3; D is unresolved. Germline values: CDR1 KGHDR, CDR2 SFDVKD. This CDR3 spans 15 amino acids. The ends were cut back, 4 bases at V and 5 bases at J, with 15 bases in the middle. CDR3 amino acids: CATSDRGPYGDTQYF. The DNA of the CDR3 is TGTGCCACCAGTGACCGAGGACCCTATGGAGATACGCAGTATTTT.

This sequence joins TRBV5-6 and TRBJ2-5; 9 nucleotides align to TRBD1. The CDR3 runs 17 residues. Germline V gene sequence: CDR1 SGHDT, CDR2 YYEEEE. V lost 4 bases, J lost 5 bases, and 15 bases stayed unmatched. The CDR3 DNA reads as TGTGCCAGCAGCCCCGGTGGGGGACAGGGTAGAGTGGAGACCCAGTACTTC. As protein: CASSPGGGQGRVETQYF.

The chain joins TRBV6-2 or TRBV6-3 to TRBJ1-1; tentatively, D is TRBD1 (5 bases). V was shortened by 7 bases and J by 0 bases, with 12 bases between the two germline ends. Germline CDR1 and CDR2: MNHEY and SVGEGT. The CDR3 contains 14 residues. The CDR3 is CASITGEMNTEAFF. The CDR3 coding sequence is TGTGCCAGCATCACAGGTGAAATGAACACTGAAGCTTTCTTT.

This clonotype was observed a few times. The genes are TRBV7-2 and TRBJ2-2; tentatively, D is TRBD2 (5 bases). Germline CDR1 is SGHTA and CDR2 is FQGNSA. Trimming stripped 4 bases from V and 3 bases from J, with 12 bases between. The CDR3 spans 15 residues. The CDR3 loop is CASSSKRFHTGELFF. For the CDR3, the DNA is TGTGCCAGCAGCTCGAAGCGGTTTCACACCGGGGAGCTGTTTTTT.

The V and J genes are TRBV20-1 and TRBJ2-2; 13 bases align to TRBD2. The CDR3 contains 16 residues. Trimming at V came to 6 bases and at J to 1 base, leaving 5 bases not matched to a gene. Germline assignment: CDR1 DFQATT and CDR2 SNEGSKA (reference sequence). CDR3 amino acids: CSALLAGGKNTGELFF. CDR3 in DNA: TGCAGTGCGTTACTAGCGGGGGGGAAGAACACCGGGGAGCTGTTTTTT.

V usage is TRBV9 and J usage is TRBJ1-3; D might be TRBD1 (5 bases). V was cut by 0 bases and J by 2 bases, with 9 bases left in between. CDR1 is SGDLS, CDR2 YYNGEE, per germline. This CDR3 is 15 amino acids long. CDR3: CASSVALGAGNTIYF. CDR3 nucleotide sequence: TGTGCCAGCAGCGTAGCTCTGGGGGCTGGAAACACCATATATTTT. Full variable domain (rest looked up from reference TRBV9 and TRBJ1-3): DSGVTQTPKHLITATGQRVTLRCSPRSGDLSVYWYQQSLDQGLQFLIQYYNGEERAKGNILERFSAQQFPDLHSELNLSSLELGDSALYFCASSVALGAGNTIYFGEGSWLTVV.

This rearrangement joins TRBV15 to TRBJ2-1; no reliable D call. Germline V gives CDR1 LNHNV, CDR2 YYDKDF (reference sequence). This CDR3 is 13 amino acids long. The V gene lost 0 bases and the J gene lost 2 bases, with 2 bases spanning the gap. This chain's CDR3 is CATSREAYNEQFF. In DNA, the CDR3 is TGTGCCACCAGCAGAGAAGCCTACAATGAGCAGTTCTTC. The full variable domain, in which reference TRBV15 and TRBJ2-1 provide the parts outside the CDR3, is DAMVIQNPRYQVTQFGKPVTLSCSQTLNHNVMYWYQQKSSQAPKLLFHYYDKDFNNEADTPDNFQSRRPNTSFCFLDIRSPGLGDTAMYLCATSREAYNEQFFGPGTRLTVL.

This clonotype showed up just once. The rearrangement uses TRBV5-1 and TRBJ1-2; no reliable D call. Trimming took 3 bases from V and 11 from J, leaving 11 bases between them. Germline CDR1 is SGHRS and CDR2 is YFSETQ. The CDR3 has 11 residues. The chain's CDR3 is CASSSDTLYTF. The DNA of the CDR3 is TGCGCCAGCAGCTCAGACACCTTGTACACCTTC.

V is TRBV19 and J is TRBJ2-1; no definite D call. Germline assignment: CDR1 LNHDA and CDR2 SQIVND (reference sequence). Deletions cut 4 bases from V and 0 bases from J, with 10 bases between. This CDR3 spans 15 amino acids. The CDR3 is CASSRAASSYNEQFF. The CDR3 coding sequence is TGTGCCAGTAGTAGGGCCGCCAGCTCCTACAATGAGCAGTTCTTC.

This chain links TRBV7-9 with TRBJ1-4; 7 bases fit TRBD1. The length of the CDR3 is 16 residues. J gave up 10 bases and V 3 bases, and 14 bases lay outside the gene matches. The germline V gene encodes CDR1 SEHNR and CDR2 FQNEAQ (reference sequence). CDR3 in DNA: TGTGCCAGCAGCTTCTTAGGACAGGAACAAGGGGGAAAACTGTTTTTT. It is translated as CASSFLGQEQGGKLFF.

This clonotype appeared once. This sequence joins TRBV7-2 and TRBJ1-5; weak D call: TRBD1 (5 bases). In germline, CDR1 is SGHTA, CDR2 FQGNSA. V was cut by 0 bases and J by 3 bases, with 15 bases left in between. CDR3 length: 17 amino acids. CDR3 in amino acids: CASSLAGGGAPNQPQHF. CDR3 DNA sequence: TGTGCCAGCAGCTTAGCCGGGGGAGGGGCCCCCAATCAGCCCCAGCATTTT.